The clone carrying this T cell receptor (beta chain) was recorded many times. Its antigen is not identified. V lost 5 bases and J lost 2, with 14 bases in between. The germline CDR1 and CDR2 sequences are MNHEY and SMNVEV (reference sequence). This CDR3 comprises 15 residues. This entry is derived from a study of molecular identifiers for immune sequencing clone quantification. Study-level results: Sizes of clones that are highly expanded could be underestimated (if identical TCR molecules share a barcode).

TCRdb fed the PCR reads into MiXCR, producing one record per CDR3 protein. Here the sample spans about 640,000 distinct CDR3 sequences, just under 20% being singletons. Sequenced: naive CD8+ T cells from blood, with Jurkat cell RNA spiked in. Subset indicated: FACS-sorted CD8+CD4-CCR7+CD45RA+ naive T cells. This TCR came from a human donor in good health. Some libraries in this study had Jurkat cell RNA spiked in. The V call is TRBV27, the J call TRBJ2-3; a weak D match, TRBD1 (6 bases). In DNA form, the CDR3 reads TGTGCCAGCAGTCCAAGCCGGGACATCACAGATACGCAGTATTTT. Amino acid sequence: CASSPSRDITDTQYF.